Each of the 29 T cell receptor beta chains below was sequenced from the same sample in a study of control samples from healthy donors and cancer patients. Sequencing was performed with immunoSEQ multiplex PCR; in TCRdb, only in-frame clones are kept and a portion is missing. This sample carries tens of thousands of clones, 70% to 90% of them seen once, and the ten largest clones take about 2%. Sequenced: PBMCs. The receptors originated from a woman aged 60-70 years with head and neck cancer.

In nucleotides, the CDR3 is TGTGCCAGCAGCGATGTGCGGGACCGAGCCTACGAGCAGTACTTC. This translates into CASSDVRDRAYEQYF. The chain couples TRBV6-6 to TRBJ2-7, with a possible D match to TRBD2 (6 bases). Germline V gives CDR1 MNHNY, CDR2 SVGAGI (reference sequence). This CDR3 is 15 amino acids long. Between the trimmed V and J ends, which lost 6 bases and 2 bases, there was a span of 17 bases.

The chain links TRBV6-5 to TRBJ1-2; perhaps TRBD1 as D (5 bases). This CDR3 has 15 residues. V gave up 2 bases and J gave up 6 bases, with 16 bases separating them. Germline CDR1 and CDR2: MNHEY and SVGAGI. The CDR3 nucleotides are TGTGCCAGCAGTTACGACAGAACGGCCTTCAATGGCTACACCTTC. Its protein is CASSYDRTAFNGYTF.

The rearrangement links TRBV6-5 to TRBJ1-5; D possibly corresponds to TRBD1 (6 bases). The CDR3 extends over 15 amino acids. Trimming cost V 5 bases and J 7 bases, with 18 bases left between them. The germline gives CDR1 MNHEY, CDR2 SVGAGI. The CDR3 reads CASSRTGTLEQPQHF. CDR3 DNA: TGTGCCAGCAGTCGGACCGGGACACTCGAGCAGCCCCAGCATTTT.

This clone appeared a few times. The chain employs TRBV10-3 and TRBJ1-5, with TRBD1 matching 7 bases. V lost 10 bases and J lost 5; bases outside the gene matches: 11. CDR1 and CDR2 from the germline V gene are ENHRY and SYGVKD. This CDR3 has 14 amino acids. DNA for the CDR3: TGTGCCAGCTCCGACAGGGATCACGATCAGCCCCAGCATTTT. Residues: CASSDRDHDQPQHF.

This chain links TRBV5-6 with TRBJ1-1; D gene unclear. The length of the CDR3 is 12 residues. Per the germline V gene, CDR1 is SGHDT and CDR2 is YYEEEE. The V end was cut by 2 bases, the J end by 8 bases, with 10 bases between. CDR3 nucleotide sequence: TGTGCCAGCAGCTTTATCGGTGACGAAGCTTTCTTT. As protein: CASSFIGDEAFF.

V gene TRBV20-1 combines with J gene TRBJ2-1; TRBD1 is a possible D gene (5 bases). CDR1 and CDR2 from the germline V gene are DFQATT and SNEGSKA (reference sequence). The CDR3 loop spans 15 amino acids. Trimming took 3 bases from V and 7 from J, leaving 19 bases between them. CDR3 DNA: TGCAGTGCTAGTATTCTAGAATCAGGGTCTAATGAGCAGTTCTTC. Protein product: CSASILESGSNEQFF.

This clone was seen only a few times. This rearrangement joins TRBV27 to TRBJ2-1, with 11 bases aligning to TRBD2. The CDR3 has 14 amino acids. V was clipped by 9 bases and J by 4 bases; unmatched bases: 5. Germline lookup yields CDR1 MNHEY and CDR2 SMNVEV (reference sequence). CDR3: CASKLAGVYNEQFF. The CDR3 DNA reads as TGTGCCAGTAAACTAGCGGGAGTTTACAATGAGCAGTTCTTC.

The V call is TRBV11-1, the J call TRBJ2-2, with D possibly being TRBD1 (5 bases). V was shortened by 1 base and J by 6 bases, with 6 bases between the two germline ends. The length of the CDR3 is 13 residues. Germline lookup yields CDR1 SGHAT and CDR2 FQDESV (reference sequence). For the CDR3, the DNA is TGTGCCAGCAGCTTAGAGGGGTCCGGGGAGCTGTTTTTT. This encodes CASSLEGSGELFF.

This clone was picked up a small number of times. The chain is built from TRBV7-2 and TRBJ2-7; 8 bases line up with TRBD2. Looked up from germline, CDR1 is SGHTA and CDR2 is FQGNSA. Trimming at V came to 3 bases and at J to 4 bases, leaving 8 bases not matched to a gene. The CDR3 extends over 15 amino acids. The CDR3 loop reads CASSFRLAGPYEQYF. CDR3 sequence (DNA): TGTGCCAGCAGCTTCAGGCTAGCGGGTCCGTACGAGCAGTACTTC.

V is TRBV24-1 and J is TRBJ2-1, with 9 bases aligning to TRBD1. Trimming took 4 bases from V and 6 from J; bases not matched to a gene: 9. This CDR3 is built from 16 residues. Germline loops: CDR1 KGHDR, CDR2 SFDVKD. CDR3 nucleotides: TGTGCCACCAGTGAGGGAGGACAGGGGTATCCCAATGAGCAGTTCTTC. As protein: CATSEGGQGYPNEQFF.

The chain employs TRBV28 and TRBJ2-5; TRBD2 might be the D (5 bases). This CDR3 has 17 residues. Trimming pared 6 bases from V and 1 base from J, leaving 21 bases between. In germline, CDR1 is MDHEN, CDR2 SYDVKM. The CDR3 region is CASRPKLYPGTQETQYF. In DNA form, the CDR3 reads TGTGCCAGCAGACCCAAACTCTACCCGGGAACCCAAGAGACCCAGTACTTC.

This clone has a single count. The V and J genes are TRBV12-3 or TRBV12-4 and TRBJ1-2; unclear D gene. CDR3 length: 12 amino acids. V gave up 3 bases and J gave up 4 bases, with 6 bases separating them. Here the CDR3 reads CASSFGIYGYTF. The DNA for the CDR3 is TGTGCCAGCAGTTTTGGGATCTATGGCTACACCTTC.

This clone occurred a few times. J is TRBJ1-6 and V is TRBV27; 9 nucleotides line up with TRBD1. The CDR3 extends over 14 amino acids. Germline V lookup: CDR1 MNHEY, CDR2 SMNVEV (reference sequence). V trimming: 9 bases; J trimming: 8 bases; junction bases outside the gene matches: 8. CDR3 sequence: CASRWTGDYSPLHF. For the CDR3, the DNA is TGTGCCAGTCGATGGACAGGGGACTATTCACCCCTCCACTTT.

The V call is TRBV5-1, the J call TRBJ2-2; 12 positions agree with TRBD2. The CDR3 extends over 16 amino acids. Germline V gene data show CDR1 as SGHRS and CDR2 as YFSETQ. V trimming: 5 bases; J trimming: 6 bases; junction bases outside the gene matches: 8. The CDR3 region has the DNA TGCGCCAGCAGAACCATACTAGCGGGAGGCCCCGGGGAGCTGTTTTTT. Amino acid sequence: CASRTILAGGPGELFF.

The chain carries TRBV7-2 and TRBJ2-7; 11 bases align to TRBD2. V trimming: 11 bases; J trimming: 1 base; junction bases outside the gene matches: 7. CDR3 size: 14 residues. The V gene's germline CDR1 is SGHTA and CDR2 FQGNSA. CDR3 amino acids: CASERLAGSYEQYF. In DNA, the CDR3 is TGTGCCTCCGAAAGACTAGCGGGATCCTACGAGCAGTACTTC. The whole variable domain, remainder taken from reference TRBV7-2 and TRBJ2-7, is GAGVSQSPSNKVTEKGKDVELRCDPISGHTALYWYRQSLGQGLEFLIYFQGNSAPDKSGLPSDRFSAERTGGSVSTLTIQRTQQEDSAVYLCASERLAGSYEQYFGPGTRLTVT.

The chain couples TRBV18 to TRBJ1-2; 9 bases are a match to TRBD1. The CDR3 extends over 17 amino acids. Per the germline V gene, CDR1 is KGHSH and CDR2 is LQKENI. Trimming cost V 3 bases and J 5 bases; bases outside gene matches: 13. CDR3 sequence: CASSPVGDRARWYGYTF. In DNA form, the CDR3 reads TGTGCCAGCTCACCCGTCGGGGACAGGGCTAGGTGGTATGGCTACACCTTC.

The chain joins TRBV28 to TRBJ1-4; TRBD1 agrees at 7 bases. V was pared by 6 bases and J by 8 bases, with 9 bases of the junction left unmatched. The CDR3 length is 14 residues. CDR1 is MDHEN, CDR2 SYDVKM, per germline. The CDR3 sequence: CASRTGTEGEKLFF. The CDR3 DNA follows: TGTGCCAGCAGGACCGGGACAGAGGGCGAAAAACTGTTTTTT.

V gene TRBV27 combines with J gene TRBJ2-7, with 7 bases that match TRBD1. V shed 2 bases and J 4 bases; nucleotides not matched to a gene: 5. Germline loops: CDR1 MNHEY, CDR2 SMNVEV (reference sequence). The CDR3 is made up of 14 amino acids. The CDR3 is CASSLVEGAYEQYF. The CDR3 DNA reads as TGTGCCAGCAGTTTAGTTGAGGGGGCGTACGAGCAGTACTTC.

The chain couples TRBV2 to TRBJ2-2; D gene unclear. Germline assignment: CDR1 SNHLY and CDR2 FYNNEI. V was trimmed by 6 bases and J by 2 bases, leaving 7 bases between them. The CDR3 is made up of 13 amino acids. CDR3 in amino acids: CASSVINTGELFF. Here the CDR3 DNA reads TGTGCCAGCAGCGTAATAAACACCGGGGAGCTGTTTTTT.

The chain uses TRBV28 and TRBJ2-1; D is possibly TRBD2 (5 bases). The CDR3 spans 15 residues. V was trimmed by 5 bases and J by 8 bases, leaving 19 bases between them. Germline CDR1 MDHEN, CDR2 SYDVKM. In DNA, the CDR3 is TGTGCCAGCAGTCCCCCCCGCCAGAGCGGACATGAGCAGTTCTTC. Amino acid sequence: CASSPPRQSGHEQFF.

The chain recombines TRBV3-1 (or the pseudogene TRBV3-2) with TRBJ1-5; weak D call: TRBD1 (5 bases). Germline lookup yields CDR1 LGHDT and CDR2 YNNKEL (reference sequence). The CDR3 covers 14 residues. Trimming took off 1 base at V and 7 bases at J, with 11 bases between the two ends. The CDR3 spells CASSQGGKDQPQHF. The CDR3 DNA reads TGTGCCAGCAGCCAAGGGGGCAAGGACCAGCCCCAGCATTTT.

CDR3 sequence (DNA): TGCAGCGTTGAAGAGTGGGGAAACACCATATATTTT. Its protein is CSVEEWGNTIYF. The chain recombines TRBV29-1 with TRBJ1-3, with D uncertain. V was clipped by 0 bases and J by 4 bases, with 4 bases between them. CDR1 and CDR2 from the germline V gene are SQVTM and ANQGSEA. The length of the CDR3 is 12 residues.

The rearrangement uses TRBV6-5 and TRBJ2-7, with 7 bases matching TRBD1. After removal of 7 bases from V and 6 bases from J, the junction contained 15 bases not matched to a gene. CDR1 is MNHEY and CDR2 is SVGAGI in the germline V gene. The CDR3 runs to 15 residues. The CDR3 coding sequence is TGTGCCAGCACCAGACTATACGGACAGGTCGGCGAGCAGTACTTC. It specifies CASTRLYGQVGEQYF.

Here the CDR3 DNA reads TGTGCCAGTATGTTAGGGCTCGGTGAAAAACTGTTTTTT. It yields the protein CASMLGLGEKLFF. This sequence joins TRBV19 and TRBJ1-4; D is unresolved. The ends were cut back, 7 bases at V and 7 bases at J, with 13 bases in the middle. Germline lookup yields CDR1 LNHDA and CDR2 SQIVND (reference sequence). The CDR3 runs 13 residues.

The genes are TRBV10-3 and TRBJ1-4; unclear D gene. Per germline, CDR1 ENHRY and CDR2 SYGVKD. This CDR3 region has 14 residues. V was clipped by 3 bases and J by 3 bases, with 8 bases between them. The CDR3 DNA reads as TGTGCCATCAGTGAAGCAGGAGCTAATGAAAAACTGTTTTTT. It codes for CAISEAGANEKLFF.

The J gene is TRBJ1-2, the V gene TRBV10-2, with unresolved D. Germline loops: CDR1 WSHSY, CDR2 SAAADI. V was clipped by 5 bases and J by 2 bases, with 9 bases between them. The CDR3 covers 13 residues. CDR3 residues: CASSYGNNYGYTF. The DNA of the CDR3 is TGCGCCAGCAGTTACGGGAACAACTATGGCTACACCTTC.

The CDR3 is CASSIEGRGRNQPQHF. In DNA form, the CDR3 reads TGTGCCAGTAGTATAGAAGGCAGGGGGCGAAATCAGCCCCAGCATTTT. The rearrangement joins TRBV19 to TRBJ1-5; 8 bases are a match to TRBD1. The CDR3 loop spans 16 amino acids. The junction had 5 bases not matched to a gene; V was cut back by 0 bases and J by 4 bases. In germline, CDR1 is LNHDA, CDR2 SQIVND (reference sequence).

The chain links TRBV5-6 to TRBJ2-7; 13 positions agree with TRBD2. J lost 5 bases, V lost 4 bases, and 12 bases had no gene match. CDR3 length: 17 residues. The germline gives CDR1 SGHDT, CDR2 YYEEEE. The CDR3 is CASSIPWTSGSRHEQYF. The CDR3 nucleotides are TGTGCCAGCAGCATCCCATGGACTAGCGGGAGCAGACACGAGCAGTACTTC.

The chain is built from TRBV2 and TRBJ1-5, with D unclear. The CDR3 loop spans 14 amino acids. CDR1 is SNHLY, CDR2 FYNNEI, per germline. V lost 6 bases and J lost 2, with 11 bases in between. CDR3 in DNA: TGTGCCAGCAGGACACCAGGAGGCAATCAGCCCCAGCATTTT. This gives the protein CASRTPGGNQPQHF. Supplemented by reference TRBV2 and TRBJ1-5, the full variable domain reads EPEVTQTPSHQVTQMGQEVILRCVPISNHLYFYWYRQILGQKVEFLVSFYNNEISEKSEIFDDQFSVERPDGSNFTLKIRSTKLEDSAMYFCASRTPGGNQPQHFGDGTRLSIL.